Shown below are 13 T cell receptor beta chains from a single sample sequenced in a study of CD8+ T cells in alopecia areata. As to treatment: oral pan-JAK inhibitor, 5-10 mg twice daily. As the sequencing template, cDNA was produced by extracting RNA and reverse transcribing it. TCRdb's table, derived via immunoSEQ multiplex PCR, lists solely in-frame clones and lacks some. The sample contains approximately 210,000 clones, 64% of which appear only once. The input for sequencing was CD4+ T cells sorted from blood, taken around week 50, from a patient treated with tofacitinib. Receptor source: a human donor with alopecia areata.

The J gene is TRBJ1-5, the V gene TRBV2, with D possibly being TRBD1 (6 bases). The CDR3 is 13 residues long. V lost 6 bases and J 3 bases, leaving 9 bases between the germline ends. Germline V CDR1 and CDR2: SNHLY, FYNNEI. The DNA for the CDR3 is TGTGCCAGCAGGGGACAAATCAATCAGCCCCAGCATTTT. Protein product: CASRGQINQPQHF.

The CDR3 region is CASSLGLSSGANVLTF. The CDR3 DNA reads as TGTGCCAGTAGTCTAGGGCTGTCCTCTGGGGCCAACGTCCTGACTTTC. V gene TRBV19 combines with J gene TRBJ2-6; no clear D gene. Germline CDR1 and CDR2: LNHDA and SQIVND (reference sequence). The CDR3 totals 16 residues. The ends were cut back, 5 bases at V and 0 bases at J, with 11 bases in the middle.

This clone occurred a few times. The chain joins TRBV29-1 to TRBJ1-5; no clear D. The CDR3 sequence is 13 residues long. Trimming cost V 7 bases and J 6 bases, with 16 bases left between them. The V gene's germline CDR1 is SQVTM and CDR2 ANQGSEA. For the CDR3, the DNA is TGCAGCGCCCTTGGCCGTTTGGGTCAGCCCCAGCATTTT. It yields the protein CSALGRLGQPQHF.

The chain links TRBV29-1 to TRBJ1-1, with 8 bases lining up with TRBD1. Trimming at V came to 6 bases and at J to 5 bases, leaving 8 bases not matched to a gene. Germline V CDR1 and CDR2: SQVTM, ANQGSEA. The CDR3 contains 13 residues. The CDR3 nucleotides are TGCAGCGTAGTAGGACAGGGAGGGACTGAAGCTTTCTTT. Translating it yields CSVVGQGGTEAFF.

J is TRBJ2-7 and V is TRBV29-1, with D maybe TRBD1 (5 bases). CDR3 length equals 13 residues. In germline, CDR1 is SQVTM, CDR2 ANQGSEA. Trimming stripped 0 bases from V and 3 bases from J, with 9 bases between. Written as DNA, the CDR3 is TGCAGCGTTGAAGATAGGGGAAGCTACGAGCAGTACTTC. Translated, it gives CSVEDRGSYEQYF.

Concerning this clone itself: This specimen includes other DNA sequences encoding the same CDR3. The rearrangement joins TRBV30 to TRBJ1-1; D is uncertain. In germline, CDR1 is GTSNPN, CDR2 SVGIG (reference sequence). This CDR3 comprises 12 residues. Deletions cut 1 base from V and 1 base from J, with 4 bases between. The CDR3 coding sequence is TGTGCCTGGAGTGCGCGGAACACTGAAGCTTTCTTT. This encodes CAWSARNTEAFF.

The chain combines TRBV29-1 with TRBJ2-5; 8 bases line up with TRBD1. Germline CDR1 reads SQVTM; CDR2 reads ANQGSEA. Germline trimming cut 6 bases from V and 6 bases from J; bases unmatched to any gene: 9. The CDR3 contains 13 residues. CDR3 loop: CSVAGQGAKTQYF. CDR3 DNA sequence: TGCAGCGTCGCCGGACAGGGAGCAAAGACCCAGTACTTC.

The chain carries TRBV29-1 and TRBJ1-6; TRBD1 might be the D (5 bases). This CDR3 contains 14 residues. The V gene lost 0 bases and the J gene lost 9 bases, with 12 bases spanning the gap. Germline V gene lookup returns CDR1 SQVTM and CDR2 ANQGSEA. The CDR3 is CSVEDGGFGSPLHF. The CDR3, as DNA: TGCAGCGTTGAAGACGGGGGGTTCGGTTCACCCCTCCACTTT.

Worth noting for this clone: A much larger clonotype is one base distant, so this may be a read error. The rearrangement joins TRBV14 to TRBJ1-1; D unclear. With 0 bases removed from V and 1 base from J, the gap between germline ends came to 3 bases. The CDR3 has 13 amino acids. The V gene's germline CDR1 is SGHDN and CDR2 FVKESK. Here the CDR3 DNA reads TGTGCCAGCAGCCAAGACAGGAACACTGAAGCTTTCTTT. It translates to CASSQDRNTEAFF.

J is TRBJ1-5 and V is TRBV2, with 7 positions matching TRBD1. The V segment lost 6 bases and the J segment 9 bases; nucleotides outside the gene matches: 11. From germline, CDR1 is SNHLY and CDR2 FYNNEI. CDR3 size: 14 residues. CDR3 in DNA: TGTGCCAGCAGGGATAGGACAGGTGAAGGGCCCCAGCATTTT. Translation: CASRDRTGEGPQHF.

The J gene is TRBJ2-2, the V gene TRBV5-1; possibly TRBD1 for D (6 bases). CDR3 size: 15 residues. With 2 bases removed from V and 0 bases from J, the gap between germline ends came to 8 bases. The germline V gene has CDR1 SGHRS and CDR2 YFSETQ. The CDR3 here is CASSFRTANTGELFF. CDR3 DNA: TGCGCCAGCAGCTTCCGGACAGCGAACACCGGGGAGCTGTTTTTT.

CDR3 coding DNA: TGTGCCAGCAGTGAACGGGGACTAGAGAGCACAGATACGCAGTATTTT. Protein product: CASSERGLESTDTQYF. The chain has TRBV2 and TRBJ2-3; 8 positions agree with TRBD2. Looked up from germline, CDR1 is SNHLY and CDR2 is FYNNEI. V lost 2 bases, J lost 0 bases, and 4 bases stayed unmatched. This CDR3 is built from 16 residues.

CDR3 coding DNA: TGCGCCAGCAGCTTAACCTACGAGCAGTACTTC. This gives the protein CASSLTYEQYF. The rearrangement uses TRBV5-1 and TRBJ2-7; D remains unclear. Trimming removed 2 bases at V and 2 bases at J, with 2 bases between. Germline CDR1 SGHRS, CDR2 YFSETQ. This CDR3 comprises 11 residues.